These T cell receptor beta chains were read from a single sample in a study of cytomegalovirus exposure and HLA in healthy donors. Data came from immunoSEQ multiplex PCR; TCRdb stores just in-frame clones and leaves some out. The sample gives around 140,000 clones, around four fifths of which show up once; around 1.3% is in the top ten. The specimen was PBMCs. The receptors come from a middle-aged woman in good health and CMV-seronegative. Both conserved end residues are part of each CDR3. A D gene is named only where the DNA matches it firmly. The size field is filled for only some rows; it gives once, few, many or a size class.

>TRBJ2-5|NA|NA|TRBV5-6|18
TGTGCCAGCAGCTTGGGTCGTCTAGACCCGGTCCTACAAGAGACCCAGTACTTC
CASSLGRLDPVLQETQYF
>TRBJ1-2|TRBD1|NA|TRBV5-1|16
TGCGCCAGCAGCCGAGATCCGGGACAGGGGGCCTATGGCTACACCTTC
CASSRDPGQGAYGYTF
>TRBJ1-2|TRBD1|NA|TRBV6-7|13
TGTGCCAGCAGTAACAGGGGGATAGATGGCTACACCTTC
CASSNRGIDGYTF
>TRBJ1-1|NA|NA|TRBV27|14
TGTGCCAGCAGTTCCCCAGGCTGGAACACTGAAGCTTTCTTT
CASSSPGWNTEAFF
>TRBJ1-2|NA|NA|TRBV2|14
TGTGCCAGCAGTGCATCGGGGAATTCTTATGGCTACACCTTC
CASSASGNSYGYTF
>TRBJ1-5|NA|NA|TRBV7-2|14
TGTGCCAGCAGCACGGTCTATAGCAATCAGCCCCAGCATTTT
CASSTVYSNQPQHF
>TRBJ1-1|TRBD1|NA|TRBV7-2|16
TGTGCCAGCAGCGCCCGACAGGGGGGTAAGGACACTGAAGCTTTCTTT
CASSARQGGKDTEAFF
>TRBJ2-2|TRBD2|NA|TRBV10-3|16
TGTGCCATCAGTGAGTCGAGCGGGGGGGCTACCGGGGAGCTGTTTTTT
CAISESSGGATGELFF
>TRBJ1-3|TRBD1|few|TRBV9|15
TGTGCCAGCAGCCCCGGGACAGGGTTAGGAAACACCATATATTTT
CASSPGTGLGNTIYF
>TRBJ1-3|NA|NA|TRBV7-9|14
TGTGCCAGCAGCCCTAGATACTCTGGAAACACCATATATTTT
CASSPRYSGNTIYF
>TRBJ2-5|NA|few|TRBV25-1|18
TGTGCCAGCAGTGAATTTCAAGGAGGGGGGGCCAATAAGAAGACCCAGTACTTC
CASSEFQGGGANKKTQYF
>TRBJ1-3|TRBD1|NA|TRBV6-5|12
TGTGCCAGCCGACAGGGCGAAAACACCATATATTTT
CASRQGENTIYF
>TRBJ1-3|NA|NA|TRBV2|14
TGTGCCAGCAGGGAATCTTACTCTGGAAACACCATATATTTT
CASRESYSGNTIYF
>TRBJ1-5|TRBD1|NA|TRBV6-8|16
TGTGCCAGCAAAGACGGACAGGGTAGTAGCAATCAGCCCCAGCATTTT
CASKDGQGSSNQPQHF
>TRBJ1-4|TRBD1|once|TRBV6-4|14
TGTGCCAGCGGAACAGGGGACACTAATGAAAAACTGTTTTTT
CASGTGDTNEKLFF
>TRBJ1-6|TRBD1|NA|TRBV11-2|17
TGTGCCAGCAGCTTAGCCCGGGACAGGGGACGGACCTCACCCCTCCACTTT
CASSLARDRGRTSPLHF
>TRBJ2-2|NA|few|TRBV27|12
TGTGCCAGCAGTTTACAGGGGAAGGAGCTGTTTTTT
CASSLQGKELFF
>TRBJ2-4|NA|NA|TRBV6-6|15
TGTGCCAGCAGTTACTCGAGAGCGGACAAAAACATTCAGTACTTC
CASSYSRADKNIQYF
>TRBJ2-7|NA|NA|TRBV4-1|14
TGCGCCAGCAGCCAAGCACAAGTCGCCTACGAGCAGTACTTC
CASSQAQVAYEQYF
>TRBJ2-5|TRBD1|NA|TRBV7-3|13
TGTGCCAGCAGCTTCGACAGGGAAGAGACCCAGTACTTC
CASSFDREETQYF
>TRBJ2-1|TRBD1|few|TRBV27|14
TGTGCCAGCAGTTTCCGACAGGGGGCGGATGAGCAGTTCTTC
CASSFRQGADEQFF
>TRBJ2-7|NA|NA|TRBV29-1|11
TGCAGCGTTGTACAGTCCTACGAGCAGTACTTC
CSVVQSYEQYF
>TRBJ1-1|NA|once|TRBV6-6|16
TGTGCCAGCAGTTCCCCTGGAGGGTTTTTAGGCACTGAAGCTTTCTTT
CASSSPGGFLGTEAFF
>TRBJ1-5|NA|NA|TRBV6-1|15
TGTGCCAGCAGTGAAGAGCCATATAGCAATCAGCCCCAGCATTTT
CASSEEPYSNQPQHF
>TRBJ2-4|TRBD1|NA|TRBV4-1|15
TGCGCCAGCAGCCATCCGGGACAGGGGAGTGACATTCAGTACTTC
CASSHPGQGSDIQYF
>TRBJ2-1|NA|once|TRBV7-9|16
TGTGCCAGCAGCTTATCGCGGCGCTTGTTAGACAATGAGCAGTTCTTC
CASSLSRRLLDNEQFF
>TRBJ2-7|TRBD1|NA|TRBV13|15
TGTGCCAGCAGCACACCCGGACAGGGCGGCTACGAGCAGTACTTC
CASSTPGQGGYEQYF
>TRBJ1-2|NA|once|TRBV6-4|14
TGTGCCAGCAGCGCAGGACTAGGACAAGCTGGCTACACCTTC
CASSAGLGQAGYTF
>TRBJ1-2|NA|NA|TRBV21-1|16
TGTGCCAGCAGCAAACCCTCGGACAGGGCAAACTATGGCTACACCTTC
CASSKPSDRANYGYTF
>TRBJ2-7|TRBD1|NA|TRBV7-2|14
TGTGCCAGCAGCCCGACAGGGGGCTCCGGCGAGCAGTACTTC
CASSPTGGSGEQYF
>TRBJ2-5|TRBD1|few|TRBV5-1|15
TGCGCCAGCGCTCCACAGGGGGCCCCAGAAGAGACCCAGTACTTC
CASAPQGAPEETQYF
>TRBJ1-2|NA|NA|TRBV5-4|14
TGTGCCAGCAGCTTGGCCGGAGGGGTGCGCGGCTACACCTTC
CASSLAGGVRGYTF
>TRBJ2-1|NA|NA|TRBV6-1|14
TGTGCCAGCAGTGAGGGAGGACCATACAATGAGCAGTTCTTC
CASSEGGPYNEQFF
>TRBJ1-1|TRBD1|few|TRBV12-5|16
TGTGCTAGTGGTTTGGAAAGACAGGGGCTGAACACTGAAGCTTTCTTT
CASGLERQGLNTEAFF
>TRBJ1-2|NA|NA|TRBV7-9|15
TGTGCCAGCAGCCCGGGAGGGCAGGGGAGCTATGGCTACACCTTC
CASSPGGQGSYGYTF
>TRBJ1-5|NA|NA|TRBV19|16
TGTGCCAGTAATCCAGGTTATACGTCGAGCAATCAGCCCCAGCATTTT
CASNPGYTSSNQPQHF
>TRBJ1-2|TRBD1|NA|TRBV2|16
TGTGCCAGCAGTGAGGGGACAGGGACTTGGGACTATGGCTACACCTTC
CASSEGTGTWDYGYTF
>TRBJ1-2|TRBD1|NA|TRBV7-2|15
TGTGCCAGCAGCTTGACTGGGACAGGGAACTATGGCTACACCTTC
CASSLTGTGNYGYTF
>TRBJ1-2|NA|NA|TRBV7-9|16
TGTGCCAGCAGCTTAAATTCACAGCCAGCCCCCTATGGCTACACCTTC
CASSLNSQPAPYGYTF
>TRBJ1-2|NA|NA|TRBV20-1|11
TGCAGTGCTGGGGCCCTGGGGGGCTACACCTTC
CSAGALGGYTF
>TRBJ2-7|TRBD1|NA|TRBV5-1|14
TGCGCCAGCAGCTTGGCGGGACAGGGGTACGAGCAGTACTTC
CASSLAGQGYEQYF
>TRBJ1-4|NA|NA|TRBV6-1|14
TGTGCCACCCTACCACAGGGAGCTATTGAAAAACTGTTTTTT
CATLPQGAIEKLFF
>TRBJ1-2|NA|NA|TRBV7-9|11
TGTGCCAGCAGCAGGAGTCAGGGCTACACCTTC
CASSRSQGYTF
>TRBJ1-3|TRBD1|few|TRBV9|14
TGTGCCAGCGGCGGACAGGGAGCTGGAAACACCATATATTTT
CASGGQGAGNTIYF
>TRBJ2-7|TRBD2|NA|TRBV10-1|13
TGCGCCAGCAGCCGGGGAGGGAACTACGAGCAGTACTTC
CASSRGGNYEQYF
>TRBJ2-7|NA|few|TRBV6-5|14
TGTGCCAGCAGTTACTCAAGGGGTCCCTACGAGCAGTACTTC
CASSYSRGPYEQYF
>TRBJ1-2|TRBD1|once|TRBV7-2|15
TGTGCCAGCAGCTTAATGGGACAGGGGGCGGGCGGCTACACCTTC
CASSLMGQGAGGYTF
>TRBJ1-5|TRBD1|NA|TRBV28|16
TGTGCCAGCAGCGGAAGAGGACAGGGGGTCGGACAGCCCCAGCATTTT
CASSGRGQGVGQPQHF